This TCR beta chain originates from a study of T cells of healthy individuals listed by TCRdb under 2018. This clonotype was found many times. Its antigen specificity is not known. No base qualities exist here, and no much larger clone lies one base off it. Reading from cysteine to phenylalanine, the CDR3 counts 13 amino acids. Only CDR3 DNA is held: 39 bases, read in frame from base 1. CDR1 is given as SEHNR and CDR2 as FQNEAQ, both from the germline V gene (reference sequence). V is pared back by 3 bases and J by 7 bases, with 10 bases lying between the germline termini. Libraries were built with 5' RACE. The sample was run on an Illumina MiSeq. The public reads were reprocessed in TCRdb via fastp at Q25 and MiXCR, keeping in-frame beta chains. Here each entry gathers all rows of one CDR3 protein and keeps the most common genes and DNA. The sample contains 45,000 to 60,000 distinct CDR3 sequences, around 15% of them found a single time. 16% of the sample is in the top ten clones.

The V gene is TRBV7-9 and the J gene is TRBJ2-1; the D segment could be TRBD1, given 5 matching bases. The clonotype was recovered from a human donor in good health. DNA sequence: TGTGCCAGCAGCTTCAGGGTTGGAAATGAGCAGTTCTTC. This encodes CASSFRVGNEQFF. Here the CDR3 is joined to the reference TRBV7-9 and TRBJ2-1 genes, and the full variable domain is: DTGVSQNPRHKITKRGQNVTFRCDPISEHNRLYWYRQTLGQGPEFLTYFQNEAQLEKSRLLSDRFSAERPKGSFSTLEIQRTEQGDSAMYLCASSFRVGNEQFFGPGTRLTVL.